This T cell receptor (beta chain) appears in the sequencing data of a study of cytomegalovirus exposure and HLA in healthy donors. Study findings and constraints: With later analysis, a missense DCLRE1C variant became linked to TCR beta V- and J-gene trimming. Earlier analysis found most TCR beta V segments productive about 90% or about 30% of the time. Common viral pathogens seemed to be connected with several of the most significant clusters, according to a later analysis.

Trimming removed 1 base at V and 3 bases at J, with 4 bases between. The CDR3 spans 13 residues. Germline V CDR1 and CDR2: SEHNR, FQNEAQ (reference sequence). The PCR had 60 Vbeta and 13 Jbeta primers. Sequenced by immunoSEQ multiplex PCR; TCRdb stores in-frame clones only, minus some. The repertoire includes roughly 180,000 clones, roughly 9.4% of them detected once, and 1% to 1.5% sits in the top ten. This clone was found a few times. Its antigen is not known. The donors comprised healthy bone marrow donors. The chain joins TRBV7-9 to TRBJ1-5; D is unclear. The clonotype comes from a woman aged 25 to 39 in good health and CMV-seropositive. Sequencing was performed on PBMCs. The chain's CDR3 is CASSLEYNQPQHF. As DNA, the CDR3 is TGTGCCAGCAGCTTAGAATACAATCAGCCCCAGCATTTT. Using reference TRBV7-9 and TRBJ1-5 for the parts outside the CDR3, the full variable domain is DTGVSQNPRHKITKRGQNVTFRCDPISEHNRLYWYRQTLGQGPEFLTYFQNEAQLEKSRLLSDRFSAERPKGSFSTLEIQRTEQGDSAMYLCASSLEYNQPQHFGDGTRLSIL.